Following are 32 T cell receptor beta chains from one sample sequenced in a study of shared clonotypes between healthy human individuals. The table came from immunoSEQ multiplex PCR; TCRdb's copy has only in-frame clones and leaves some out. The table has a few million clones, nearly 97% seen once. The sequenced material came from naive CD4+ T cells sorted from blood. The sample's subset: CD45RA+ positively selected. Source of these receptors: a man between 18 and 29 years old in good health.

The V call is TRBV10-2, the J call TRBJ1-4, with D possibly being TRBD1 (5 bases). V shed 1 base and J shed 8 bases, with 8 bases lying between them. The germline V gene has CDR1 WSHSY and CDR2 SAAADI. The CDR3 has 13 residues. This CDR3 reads CASSEWGREKLFF. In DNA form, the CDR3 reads TGCGCCAGCAGTGAGTGGGGACGGGAAAAACTGTTTTTT.

Here the CDR3 reads CASSSGQGRHF. Written as DNA, the CDR3 is TGTGCCAGTAGTTCCGGACAGGGGAGGCATTTT. V and J are TRBV19 and TRBJ1-5; 9 bases are shared with TRBD1. V shed 5 bases, J shed 15 bases, and the junction held 5 bases outside the gene matches. Germline loops: CDR1 LNHDA, CDR2 SQIVND (reference sequence). This CDR3 comprises 11 residues. The whole variable domain, filled in from reference TRBV19 and TRBJ1-5, reads DGGITQSPKYLFRKEGQNVTLSCEQNLNHDAMYWYRQDPGQGLRLIYYSQIVNDFQKGDIAEGYSVSREKKESFPLTVTSAQKNPTAFYLCASSSGQGRHFGDGTRLSIL.

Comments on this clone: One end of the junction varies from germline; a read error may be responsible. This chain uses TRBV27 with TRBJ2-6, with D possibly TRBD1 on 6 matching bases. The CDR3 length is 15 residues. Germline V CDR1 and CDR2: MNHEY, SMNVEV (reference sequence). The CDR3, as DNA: TGTGCCAGCAGTTTCGGATCAGTAGGGGGCAACGTCCTGACTTTC. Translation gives CASSFGSVGGNVLTF.

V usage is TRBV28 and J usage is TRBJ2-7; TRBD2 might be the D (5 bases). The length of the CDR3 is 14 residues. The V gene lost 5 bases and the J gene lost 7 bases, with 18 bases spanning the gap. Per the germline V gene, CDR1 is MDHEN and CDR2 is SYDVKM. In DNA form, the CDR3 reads TGTGCCAGCAGTCCCCTCGACTACCCAATGGAGCAGTACTTC. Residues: CASSPLDYPMEQYF.

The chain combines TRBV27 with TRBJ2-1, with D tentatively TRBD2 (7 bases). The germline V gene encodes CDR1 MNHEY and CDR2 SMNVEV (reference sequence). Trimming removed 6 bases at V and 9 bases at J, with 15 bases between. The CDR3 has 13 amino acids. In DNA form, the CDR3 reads TGTGCCAGCAGCCCCGGGGGGCCCGGTGAGCAGTTCTTC. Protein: CASSPGGPGEQFF.

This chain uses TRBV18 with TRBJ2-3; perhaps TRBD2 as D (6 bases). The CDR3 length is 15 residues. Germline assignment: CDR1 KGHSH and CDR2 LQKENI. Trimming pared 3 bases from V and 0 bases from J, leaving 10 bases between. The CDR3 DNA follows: TGTGCCAGCTCACCCGGGACTCCCAGCACAGATACGCAGTATTTT. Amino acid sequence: CASSPGTPSTDTQYF.

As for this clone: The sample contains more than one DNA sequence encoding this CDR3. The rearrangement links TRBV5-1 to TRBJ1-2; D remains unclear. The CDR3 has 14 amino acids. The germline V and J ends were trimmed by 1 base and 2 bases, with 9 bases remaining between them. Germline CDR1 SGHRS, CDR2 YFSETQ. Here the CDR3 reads CASSLSDGNYGYTF. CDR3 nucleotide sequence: TGCGCCAGCAGCTTGTCAGACGGGAACTATGGCTACACCTTC.

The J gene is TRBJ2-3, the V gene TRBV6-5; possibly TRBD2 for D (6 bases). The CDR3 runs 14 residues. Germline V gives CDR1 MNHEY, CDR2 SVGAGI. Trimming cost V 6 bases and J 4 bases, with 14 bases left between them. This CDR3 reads CASSLPGGSDTQYF. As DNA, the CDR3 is TGTGCCAGCAGCCTACCCGGGGGTTCAGATACGCAGTATTTT.

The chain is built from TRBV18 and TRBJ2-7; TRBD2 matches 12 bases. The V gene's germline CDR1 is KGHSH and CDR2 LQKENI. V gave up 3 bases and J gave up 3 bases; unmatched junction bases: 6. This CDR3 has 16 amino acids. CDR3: CASSPGLAGNFYEQYF. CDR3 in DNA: TGTGCCAGCTCACCTGGACTAGCGGGGAACTTCTACGAGCAGTACTTC. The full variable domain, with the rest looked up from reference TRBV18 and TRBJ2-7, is NAGVMQNPRHLVRRRGQEARLRCSPMKGHSHVYWYRQLPEEGLKFMVYLQKENIIDESGMPKERFSAEFPKEGPSILRIQQVVRGDSAAYFCASSPGLAGNFYEQYFGPGTRLTVT.

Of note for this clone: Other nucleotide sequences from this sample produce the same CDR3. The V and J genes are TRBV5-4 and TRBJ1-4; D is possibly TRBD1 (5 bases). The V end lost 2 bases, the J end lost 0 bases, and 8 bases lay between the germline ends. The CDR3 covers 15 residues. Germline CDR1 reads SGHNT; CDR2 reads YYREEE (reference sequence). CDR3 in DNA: TGTGCCAGCAGCTTAACAGGCTCAACTAATGAAAAACTGTTTTTT. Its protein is CASSLTGSTNEKLFF.

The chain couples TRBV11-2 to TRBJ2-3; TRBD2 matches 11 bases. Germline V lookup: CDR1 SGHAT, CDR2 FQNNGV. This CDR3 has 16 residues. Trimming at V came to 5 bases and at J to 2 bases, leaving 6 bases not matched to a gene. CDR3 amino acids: CASSTRLAGITDTQYF. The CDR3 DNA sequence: TGTGCCAGCAGCACGCGACTAGCGGGAATCACAGATACGCAGTATTTT.

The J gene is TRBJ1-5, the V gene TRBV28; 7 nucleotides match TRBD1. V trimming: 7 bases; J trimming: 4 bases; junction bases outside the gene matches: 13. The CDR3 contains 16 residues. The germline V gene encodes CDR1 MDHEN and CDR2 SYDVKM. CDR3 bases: TGTGCCAGCACCGATGGGACAGCCATAAAGAATCAGCCCCAGCATTTT. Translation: CASTDGTAIKNQPQHF.

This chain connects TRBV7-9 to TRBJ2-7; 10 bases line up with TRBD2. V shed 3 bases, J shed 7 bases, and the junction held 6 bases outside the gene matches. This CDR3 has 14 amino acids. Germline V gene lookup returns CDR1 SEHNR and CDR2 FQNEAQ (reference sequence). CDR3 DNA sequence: TGTGCCAGCAGCTTTTCTAGCGGGAGTAAGGAGCAGTACTTC. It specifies CASSFSSGSKEQYF.

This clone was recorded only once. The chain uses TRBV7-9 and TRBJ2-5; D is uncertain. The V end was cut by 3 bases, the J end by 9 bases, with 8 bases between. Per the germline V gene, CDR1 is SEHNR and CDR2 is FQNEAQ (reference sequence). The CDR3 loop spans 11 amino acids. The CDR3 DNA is TGTGCCAGCAGCTTGTTGGTCTCCCAGTACTTC. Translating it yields CASSLLVSQYF. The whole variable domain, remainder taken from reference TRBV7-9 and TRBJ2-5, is DTGVSQNPRHKITKRGQNVTFRCDPISEHNRLYWYRQTLGQGPEFLTYFQNEAQLEKSRLLSDRFSAERPKGSFSTLEIQRTEQGDSAMYLCASSLLVSQYFGPGTRLLVL.

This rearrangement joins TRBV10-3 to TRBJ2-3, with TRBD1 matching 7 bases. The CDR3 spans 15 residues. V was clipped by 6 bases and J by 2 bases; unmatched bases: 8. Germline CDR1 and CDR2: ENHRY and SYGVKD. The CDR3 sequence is CAIRGQAVSTDTQYF. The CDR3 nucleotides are TGTGCCATCAGAGGACAGGCCGTTTCCACAGATACGCAGTATTTT.

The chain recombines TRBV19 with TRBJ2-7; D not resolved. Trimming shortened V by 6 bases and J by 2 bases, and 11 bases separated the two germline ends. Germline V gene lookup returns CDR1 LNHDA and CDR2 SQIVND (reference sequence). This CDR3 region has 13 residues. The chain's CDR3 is CASSLQSPYEQYF. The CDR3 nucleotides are TGTGCCAGTAGCCTACAGAGCCCCTACGAGCAGTACTTC. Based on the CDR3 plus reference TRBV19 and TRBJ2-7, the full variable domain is DGGITQSPKYLFRKEGQNVTLSCEQNLNHDAMYWYRQDPGQGLRLIYYSQIVNDFQKGDIAEGYSVSREKKESFPLTVTSAQKNPTAFYLCASSLQSPYEQYFGPGTRLTVT.

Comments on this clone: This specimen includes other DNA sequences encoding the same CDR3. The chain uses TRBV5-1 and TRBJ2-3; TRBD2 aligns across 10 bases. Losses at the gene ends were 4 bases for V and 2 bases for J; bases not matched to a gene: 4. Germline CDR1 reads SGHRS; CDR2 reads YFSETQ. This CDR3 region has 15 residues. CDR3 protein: CASSPGLADTDTQYF. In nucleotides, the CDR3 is TGCGCCAGCAGCCCTGGACTAGCGGACACAGATACGCAGTATTTT. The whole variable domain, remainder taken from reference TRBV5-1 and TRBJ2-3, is KAGVTQTPRYLIKTRGQQVTLSCSPISGHRSVSWYQQTPGQGLQFLFEYFSETQRNKGNFPGRFSGRQFSNSRSEMNVSTLELGDSALYLCASSPGLADTDTQYFGPGTRLTVL.

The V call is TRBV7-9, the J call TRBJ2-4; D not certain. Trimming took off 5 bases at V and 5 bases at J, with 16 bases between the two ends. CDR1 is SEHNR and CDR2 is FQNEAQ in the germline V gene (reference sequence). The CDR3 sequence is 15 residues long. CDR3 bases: TGTGCCAGCAGCCCTCGAGGTGCGGCGGAAAACATTCAGTACTTC. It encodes CASSPRGAAENIQYF. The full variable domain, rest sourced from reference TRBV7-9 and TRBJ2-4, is DTGVSQNPRHKITKRGQNVTFRCDPISEHNRLYWYRQTLGQGPEFLTYFQNEAQLEKSRLLSDRFSAERPKGSFSTLEIQRTEQGDSAMYLCASSPRGAAENIQYFGAGTRLSVL.

The CDR3 loop is CASSEHVQRNEQFF. DNA of the CDR3: TGTGCCAGCAGTGAACATGTTCAAAGGAATGAGCAGTTCTTC. V is TRBV6-1 and J is TRBJ2-1, with unresolved D. The CDR3 sequence is 14 residues long. V lost 2 bases to trimming and J lost 7 bases, with 12 bases between them. CDR1 and CDR2 from the germline V gene are MNHNS and SASEGT.

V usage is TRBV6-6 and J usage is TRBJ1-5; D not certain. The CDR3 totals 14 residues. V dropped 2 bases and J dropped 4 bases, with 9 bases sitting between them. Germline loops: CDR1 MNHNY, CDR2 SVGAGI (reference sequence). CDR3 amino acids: CASSYREVNQPQHF. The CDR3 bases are TGTGCCAGCAGTTACAGAGAGGTGAATCAGCCCCAGCATTTT.

CDR3 DNA: TGCGCCAGCAGCCAAGATATCTCGCGGGATTGGGATACGCAGTATTTT. As protein: CASSQDISRDWDTQYF. The gene calls are TRBV4-3 and TRBJ2-3, with TRBD2 as a possible D gene (6 bases). The V end lost 0 bases, the J end lost 6 bases, and 16 bases lay between the germline ends. The CDR3 has 16 residues. Germline CDR1 reads LGHNA; CDR2 reads YSLEER.

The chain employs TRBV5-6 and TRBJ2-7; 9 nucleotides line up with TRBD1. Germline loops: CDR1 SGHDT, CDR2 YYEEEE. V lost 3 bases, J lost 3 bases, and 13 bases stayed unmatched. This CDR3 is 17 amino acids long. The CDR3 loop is CASSSWTGEYYYYEQYF. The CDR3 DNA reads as TGTGCCAGCAGCTCGTGGACAGGGGAGTACTACTACTACGAGCAGTACTTC.

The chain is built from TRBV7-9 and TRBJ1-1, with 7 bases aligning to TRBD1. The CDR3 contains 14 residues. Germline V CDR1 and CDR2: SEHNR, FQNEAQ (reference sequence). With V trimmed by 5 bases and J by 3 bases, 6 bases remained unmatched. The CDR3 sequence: CASSTTGYDTEAFF. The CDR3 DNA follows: TGTGCCAGCAGCACGACAGGGTATGACACTGAAGCTTTCTTT.

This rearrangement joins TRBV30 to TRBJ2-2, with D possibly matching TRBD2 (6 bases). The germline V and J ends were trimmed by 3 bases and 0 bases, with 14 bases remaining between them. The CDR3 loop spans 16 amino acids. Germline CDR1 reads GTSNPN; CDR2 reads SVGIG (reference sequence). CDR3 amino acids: CAWSLGLPANTGELFF. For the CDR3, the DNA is TGTGCCTGGAGCCTAGGACTACCGGCGAACACCGGGGAGCTGTTTTTT.

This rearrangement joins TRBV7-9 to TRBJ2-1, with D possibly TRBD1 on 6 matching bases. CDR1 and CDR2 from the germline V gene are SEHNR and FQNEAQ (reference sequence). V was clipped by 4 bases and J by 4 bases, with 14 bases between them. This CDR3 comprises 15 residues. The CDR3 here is CASSWVQGSYNEQFF. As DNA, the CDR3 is TGTGCCAGCAGCTGGGTCCAGGGGAGTTACAATGAGCAGTTCTTC.

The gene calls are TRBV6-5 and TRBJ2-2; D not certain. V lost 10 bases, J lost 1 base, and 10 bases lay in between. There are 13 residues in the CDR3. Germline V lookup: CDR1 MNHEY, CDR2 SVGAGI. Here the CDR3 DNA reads TGTGCCACCCTAGATAGGAACACCGGGGAGCTGTTTTTT. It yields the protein CATLDRNTGELFF.

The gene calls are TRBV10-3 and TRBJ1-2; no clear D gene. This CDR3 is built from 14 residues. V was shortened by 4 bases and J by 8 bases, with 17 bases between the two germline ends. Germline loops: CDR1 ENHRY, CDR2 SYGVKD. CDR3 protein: CAISVGDRERGYTF. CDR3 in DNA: TGTGCCATCAGTGTAGGAGACCGGGAACGGGGCTACACCTTC.

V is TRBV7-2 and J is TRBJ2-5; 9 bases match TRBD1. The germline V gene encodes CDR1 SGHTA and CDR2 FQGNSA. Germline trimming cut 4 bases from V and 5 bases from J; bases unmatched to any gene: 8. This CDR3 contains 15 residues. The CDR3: CASSWGQGRQETQYF. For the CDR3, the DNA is TGTGCCAGCAGCTGGGGACAGGGCCGACAGGAGACCCAGTACTTC.

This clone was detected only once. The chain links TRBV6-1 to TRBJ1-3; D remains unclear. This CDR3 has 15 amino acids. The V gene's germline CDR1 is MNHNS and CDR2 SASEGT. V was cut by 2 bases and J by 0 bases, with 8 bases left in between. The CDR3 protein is CASSERPSSGNTIYF. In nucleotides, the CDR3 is TGTGCCAGCAGTGAACGTCCGAGCTCTGGAAACACCATATATTTT.

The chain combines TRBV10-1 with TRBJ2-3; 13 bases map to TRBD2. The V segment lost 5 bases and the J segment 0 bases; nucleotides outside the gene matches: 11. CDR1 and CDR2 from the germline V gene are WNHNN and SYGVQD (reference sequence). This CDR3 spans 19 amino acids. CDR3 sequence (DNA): TGCGCCAGCAGTAAACTTGGACTAGCGGGGGAATCTAGCACAGATACGCAGTATTTT. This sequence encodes CASSKLGLAGESSTDTQYF.

The CDR3 DNA reads TGTGCCAGCTCACTTTGGGGACAGGGGACCTCAACTAATGAAAAACTGTTTTTT. Protein: CASSLWGQGTSTNEKLFF. The rearrangement joins TRBV18 to TRBJ1-4, with 10 bases aligning to TRBD1. J was trimmed by 0 bases and V by 4 bases; bases with no gene match: 8. The CDR3 runs to 18 residues. Per germline, CDR1 KGHSH and CDR2 LQKENI.

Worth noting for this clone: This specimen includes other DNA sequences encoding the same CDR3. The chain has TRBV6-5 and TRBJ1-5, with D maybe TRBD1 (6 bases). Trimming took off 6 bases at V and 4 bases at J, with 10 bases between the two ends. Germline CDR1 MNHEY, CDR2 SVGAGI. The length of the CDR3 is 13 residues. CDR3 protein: CASSRTVNQPQHF. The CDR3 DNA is TGTGCCAGCAGCAGGACAGTAAATCAGCCCCAGCATTTT.